This entry features one T cell receptor beta chain sequence. This record comes from a study of blood T cell repertoires in COVID-19. This CDR3 is built from 13 residues. The germline V gene encodes CDR1 DFQATT and CDR2 SNEGSKA (reference sequence). Between the trimmed V and J ends, which lost 3 bases and 1 base, there was a span of 9 bases. TCRdb's copy holds only in-frame clones and misses some; the assay was immunoSEQ multiplex PCR. The repertoire holds about 240,000 clones, with 88% as singletons. The V call is TRBV20-1, the J call TRBJ1-1, with TRBD1 as a possible D gene (5 bases). Sequenced input: peripheral blood. The sequence derives from a woman aged 40-49 years who had recovered from COVID-19. This CDR3 reads CSASRRGNTEAFF. The CDR3 DNA is TGCAGTGCTAGTAGAAGGGGGAACACTGAAGCTTTCTTT.